This T cell receptor beta chain was identified in a study of human T cells and chemical hapten exposure. The overall study: The sensitizing agent was 2% DPC, placed on about 2 cm by about 2 cm of upper inner arm skin. Patients having alopecia areata, totalis or universalis were mostly female. Study findings and constraints: Given that the donors had alopecia, their immune response may differ from that seen in healthy people.

This clonotype occurred many times. The antigen is undetermined. Described time point: pre-sensitization, week 0. As for treatment: therapeutic diphenylcyclopropenone sensitization with weekly scalp DPC. Germline CDR1 LGHNA, CDR2 YNFKEQ. The CDR3 contains 14 residues. The V end was cut by 0 bases, the J end by 5 bases, with 9 bases between. TCRdb redid the calling of the RACE reads with MiXCR, one entry per CDR3 protein. The table shows roughly 380,000 distinct CDR3 sequences, with less than 6.5% occurring only once. This chain joins TRBV4-2 and TRBJ2-3; D gene uncertain. The source was whole blood, collected in connection with sensitization to the hapten diphenylcyclopropenone (DPC). The receptor was derived from a woman aged 45-65 years with alopecia areata. Some clones in this sample may be carry-over from other donors' samples. CDR3 in amino acids: CASSQETSGDTQYF. In nucleotides, the CDR3 is TGTGCCAGCAGCCAAGAGACGTCCGGAGATACGCAGTATTTT.